This TCR beta chain was retrieved from a study of CXCR3-negative and CXCR3-positive naive CD8 T cells. The authors prepared UMI-labeled TRB cDNA libraries by 5' RACE. TCRdb re-called the 5' RACE reads; every CDR3 protein appears as one record, without DNA. In total, the table holds about 84,000 distinct CDR3 sequences. Researchers sorted 300,000 cells of each CD8+ T cell subset in triplicate. Study observations and caveats: Memory cells diverged, while naive CXCR3-positive and CXCR3-negative cells had similar TRBV-TRBJ usage. The TRB CDR3s that CXCR3-positive naive cells carried were more hydrophobic than those of CXCR3-negative naive cells.

A word on this clonotype: Its antigen remains unidentified.

The TCR comes from a human donor in good health. Some clones in this sample may be carry-over from other donors' samples. The source material was naive CXCR3+ CD8+ T cells from blood. As for subset: CD45RO-CCR7+CD27+CD95- naive CD8+ T cells expressing CXCR3 (TNR3+).

This chain's CDR3 is CASSLAGSRTYEQYF. J is TRBJ2-7 and V is TRBV5-1; TCRdb selects TRBD2, and the lack of DNA leaves this call unchecked. From germline, CDR1 is SGHRS and CDR2 YFSETQ. The CDR3 totals 15 residues.